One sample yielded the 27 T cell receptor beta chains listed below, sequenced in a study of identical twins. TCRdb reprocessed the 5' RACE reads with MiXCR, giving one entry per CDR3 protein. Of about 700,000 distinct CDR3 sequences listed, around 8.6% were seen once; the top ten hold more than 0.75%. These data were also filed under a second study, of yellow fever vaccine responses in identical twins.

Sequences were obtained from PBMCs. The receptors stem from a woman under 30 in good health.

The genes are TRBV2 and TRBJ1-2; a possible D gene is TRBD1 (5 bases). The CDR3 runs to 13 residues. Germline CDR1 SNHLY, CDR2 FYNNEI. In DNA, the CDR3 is TGTGTCGAGCAGAACAGGTTGTCTAGTGGCTACACCTTC. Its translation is CVEQNRLSSGYTF.

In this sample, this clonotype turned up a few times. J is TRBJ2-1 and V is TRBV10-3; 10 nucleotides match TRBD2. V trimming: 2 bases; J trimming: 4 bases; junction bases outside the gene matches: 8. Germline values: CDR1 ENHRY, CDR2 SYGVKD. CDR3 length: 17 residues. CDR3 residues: CAISETAGGPGYNEQFF. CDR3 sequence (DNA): TGTGCCATCAGTGAGACAGCGGGAGGGCCAGGATACAATGAGCAGTTCTTC.

CDR3 loop: CASSYASGIYEQYF. For the CDR3, the DNA is TGTGCCAGCAGTTATGCTAGCGGGATCTACGAGCAGTACTTC. The chain uses TRBV12-3 or TRBV12-4 and TRBJ2-7; 9 nucleotides line up with TRBD2. Trimming cost V 4 bases and J 3 bases; bases outside gene matches: 4. The CDR3 is 14 residues long.

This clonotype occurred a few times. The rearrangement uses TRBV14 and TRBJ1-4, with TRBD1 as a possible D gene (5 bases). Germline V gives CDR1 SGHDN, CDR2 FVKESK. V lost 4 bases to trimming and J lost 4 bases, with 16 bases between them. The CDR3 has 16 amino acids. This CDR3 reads CASSRLTGGINEKLFF. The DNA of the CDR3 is TGTGCCAGCAGCCGCCTAACAGGAGGAATTAATGAAAAACTGTTTTTT.

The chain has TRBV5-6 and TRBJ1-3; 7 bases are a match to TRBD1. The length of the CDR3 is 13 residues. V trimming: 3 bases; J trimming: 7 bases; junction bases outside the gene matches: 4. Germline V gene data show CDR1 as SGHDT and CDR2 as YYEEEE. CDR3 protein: CASSSGQRNTIYF. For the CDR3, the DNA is TGTGCCAGCAGCTCGGGACAGCGGAACACCATATATTTT. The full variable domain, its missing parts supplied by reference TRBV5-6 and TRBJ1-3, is DAGVTQSPTHLIKTRGQQVTLRCSPKSGHDTVSWYQQALGQGPQFIFQYYEEEERQRGNFPDRFSGHQFPNYSSELNVNALLLGDSALYLCASSSGQRNTIYFGEGSWLTVV.

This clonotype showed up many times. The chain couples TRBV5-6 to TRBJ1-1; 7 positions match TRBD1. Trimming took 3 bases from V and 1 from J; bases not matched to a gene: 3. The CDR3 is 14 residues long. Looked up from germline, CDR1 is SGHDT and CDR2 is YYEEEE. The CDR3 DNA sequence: TGTGCCAGCAGCTACAGGGGCACGAACACTGAAGCTTTCTTT. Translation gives CASSYRGTNTEAFF.

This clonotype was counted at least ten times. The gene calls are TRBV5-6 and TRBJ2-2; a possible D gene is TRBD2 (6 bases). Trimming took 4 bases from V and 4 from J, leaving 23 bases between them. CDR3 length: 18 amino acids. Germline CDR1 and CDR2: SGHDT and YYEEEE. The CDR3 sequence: CASSGASVHSGPTGELFF. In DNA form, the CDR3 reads TGTGCCAGCAGCGGGGCATCAGTGCATAGCGGCCCCACCGGGGAGCTGTTTTTT.

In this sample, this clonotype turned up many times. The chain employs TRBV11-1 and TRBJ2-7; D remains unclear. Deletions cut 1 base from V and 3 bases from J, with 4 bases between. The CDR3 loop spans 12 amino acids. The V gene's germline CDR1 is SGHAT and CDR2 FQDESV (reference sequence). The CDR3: CASSLVDYEQYF. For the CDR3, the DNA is TGTGCCAGCAGCTTAGTAGACTACGAGCAGTACTTC.

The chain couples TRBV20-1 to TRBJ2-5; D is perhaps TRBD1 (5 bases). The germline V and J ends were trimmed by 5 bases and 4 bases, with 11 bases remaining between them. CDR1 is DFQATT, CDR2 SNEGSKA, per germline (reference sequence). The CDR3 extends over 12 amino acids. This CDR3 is CSAVLGVETQYF. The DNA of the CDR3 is TGCAGTGCTGTTTTAGGGGTAGAGACCCAGTACTTC.

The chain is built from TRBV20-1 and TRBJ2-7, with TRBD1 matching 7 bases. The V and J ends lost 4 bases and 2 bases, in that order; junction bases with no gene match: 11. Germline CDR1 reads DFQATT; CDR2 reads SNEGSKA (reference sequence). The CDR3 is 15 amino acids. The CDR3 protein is CSAIRPGQYTYEQYF. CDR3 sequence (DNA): TGCAGTGCTATCCGACCGGGACAGTACACCTACGAGCAGTACTTC.

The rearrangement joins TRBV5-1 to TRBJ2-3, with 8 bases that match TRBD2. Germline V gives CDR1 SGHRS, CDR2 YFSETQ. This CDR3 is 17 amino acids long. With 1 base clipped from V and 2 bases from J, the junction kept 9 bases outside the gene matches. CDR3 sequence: CASSLPTLAGITDTQYF. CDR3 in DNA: TGCGCCAGCAGCTTGCCAACTTTAGCGGGGATCACAGATACGCAGTATTTT.

This CDR3 reads CASSLDDGQGTYEQYF. The CDR3 region has the DNA TGTGCCAGCAGCTTAGATGACGGACAGGGGACCTACGAGCAGTACTTC. The V call is TRBV7-9, the J call TRBJ2-7; 9 bases line up with TRBD1. The junction had 6 bases not matched to a gene; V was cut back by 1 base and J by 2 bases. CDR3 length equals 16 residues. CDR1 SEHNR and CDR2 FQNEAQ come from the germline V gene (reference sequence).

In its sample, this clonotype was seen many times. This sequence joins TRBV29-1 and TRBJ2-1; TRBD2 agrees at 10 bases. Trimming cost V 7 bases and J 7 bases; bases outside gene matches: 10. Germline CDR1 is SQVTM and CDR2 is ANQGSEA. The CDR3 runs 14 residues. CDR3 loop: CSAIELAGVNEQFF. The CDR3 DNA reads TGCAGCGCGATCGAGCTAGCGGGAGTGAATGAGCAGTTCTTC.

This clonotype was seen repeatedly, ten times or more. The CDR3 loop reads CAITDRGGSYEQYF. For the CDR3, the DNA is TGTGCCATTACCGACAGGGGTGGATCCTACGAGCAGTACTTC. The rearrangement uses TRBV10-3 and TRBJ2-7, with 8 bases lining up with TRBD1. V was clipped by 9 bases and J by 1 base; unmatched bases: 8. There are 14 residues in the CDR3. CDR1 and CDR2 (germline): ENHRY, SYGVKD.

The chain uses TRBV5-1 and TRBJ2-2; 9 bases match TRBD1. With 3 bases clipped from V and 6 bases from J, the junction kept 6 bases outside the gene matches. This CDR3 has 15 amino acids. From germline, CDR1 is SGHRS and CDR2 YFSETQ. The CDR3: CASSSAGTGPGELFF. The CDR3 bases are TGCGCCAGCAGCTCCGCCGGGACAGGGCCCGGGGAGCTGTTTTTT.

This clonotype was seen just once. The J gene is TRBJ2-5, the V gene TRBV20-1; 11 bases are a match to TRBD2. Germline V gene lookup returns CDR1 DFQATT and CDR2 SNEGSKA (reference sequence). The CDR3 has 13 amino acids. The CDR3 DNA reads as TGCAGGGTAGCGGGAGGGGCCGGGGAGACCCAGTACTTC. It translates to CRVAGGAGETQYF.

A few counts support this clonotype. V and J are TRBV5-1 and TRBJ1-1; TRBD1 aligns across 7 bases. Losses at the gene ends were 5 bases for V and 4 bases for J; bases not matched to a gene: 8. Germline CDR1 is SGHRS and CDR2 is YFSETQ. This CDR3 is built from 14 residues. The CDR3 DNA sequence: TGCGCCAGCAGACAGGGGCGATCTCCCACTGAAGCTTTCTTT. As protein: CASRQGRSPTEAFF.

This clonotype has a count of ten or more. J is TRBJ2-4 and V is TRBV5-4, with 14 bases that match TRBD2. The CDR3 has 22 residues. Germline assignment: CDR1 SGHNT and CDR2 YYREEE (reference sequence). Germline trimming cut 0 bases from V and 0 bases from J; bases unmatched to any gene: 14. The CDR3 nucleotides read TGTGCCAGCAGCTTGGGAGACCCCGGGACTAGCGGGAGAGTGGGAGCCAAAAACATTCAGTACTTC. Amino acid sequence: CASSLGDPGTSGRVGAKNIQYF.

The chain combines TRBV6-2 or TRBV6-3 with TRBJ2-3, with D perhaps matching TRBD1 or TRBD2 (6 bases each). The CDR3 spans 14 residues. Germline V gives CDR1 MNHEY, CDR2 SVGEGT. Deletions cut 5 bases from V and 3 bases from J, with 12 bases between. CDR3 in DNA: TGTGCCAGCAGTACCCTAGGGGGGACAGATACGCAGTATTTT. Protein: CASSTLGGTDTQYF.

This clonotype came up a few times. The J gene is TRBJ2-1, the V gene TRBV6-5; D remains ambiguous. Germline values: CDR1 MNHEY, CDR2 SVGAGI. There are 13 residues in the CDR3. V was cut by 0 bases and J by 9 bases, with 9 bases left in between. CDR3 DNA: TGTGCCAGCAGTTACTCGGCCACGGGTGAGCAGTTCTTC. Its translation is CASSYSATGEQFF.

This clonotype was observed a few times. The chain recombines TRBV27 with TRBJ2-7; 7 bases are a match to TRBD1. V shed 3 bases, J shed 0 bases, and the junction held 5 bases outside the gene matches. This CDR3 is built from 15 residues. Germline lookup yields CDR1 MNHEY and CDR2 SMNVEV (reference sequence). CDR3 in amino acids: CASSFETGSSYEQYF. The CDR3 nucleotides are TGTGCCAGCAGTTTTGAGACAGGGAGCTCCTACGAGCAGTACTTC.

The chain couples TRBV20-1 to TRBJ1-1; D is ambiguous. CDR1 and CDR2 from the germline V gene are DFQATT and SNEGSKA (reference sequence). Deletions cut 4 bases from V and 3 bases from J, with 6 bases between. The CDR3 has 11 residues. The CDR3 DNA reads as TGCAGTGCTATTCGGCACACTGAAGCTTTCTTT. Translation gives CSAIRHTEAFF.

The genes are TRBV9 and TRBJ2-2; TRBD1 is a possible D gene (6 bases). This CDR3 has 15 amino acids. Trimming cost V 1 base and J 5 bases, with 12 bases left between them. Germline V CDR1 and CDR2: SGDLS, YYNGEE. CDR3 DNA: TGTGCCAGCAGCGTACGTGGGGGCGCGACCGGGGAGCTGTTTTTT. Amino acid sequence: CASSVRGGATGELFF.

For the CDR3, the DNA is TGCGCCAGCAGCCCTCCCCAGCTAGCGGGGGCCACAGATACGCAGTATTTT. Translated, it gives CASSPPQLAGATDTQYF. V gene TRBV5-1 combines with J gene TRBJ2-3, with TRBD2 identical over 10 bases. The CDR3 is made up of 17 amino acids. V shed 4 bases and J 2 bases; nucleotides not matched to a gene: 10. The germline CDR1 and CDR2 sequences are SGHRS and YFSETQ.

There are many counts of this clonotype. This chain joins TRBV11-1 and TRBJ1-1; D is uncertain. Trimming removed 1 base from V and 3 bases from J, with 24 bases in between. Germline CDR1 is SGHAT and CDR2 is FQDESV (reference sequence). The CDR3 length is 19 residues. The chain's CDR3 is CASSLGVSTSDWRDTEAFF. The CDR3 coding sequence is TGTGCCAGCAGCTTAGGGGTTAGCACCTCCGACTGGAGGGACACTGAAGCTTTCTTT.

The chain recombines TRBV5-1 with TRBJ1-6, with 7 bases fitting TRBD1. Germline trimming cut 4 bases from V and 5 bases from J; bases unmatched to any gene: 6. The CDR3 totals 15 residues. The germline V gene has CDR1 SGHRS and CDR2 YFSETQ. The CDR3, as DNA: TGCGCCAGCAGCCGCGGGACAGCAAATAATTCACCCCTCCACTTT. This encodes CASSRGTANNSPLHF. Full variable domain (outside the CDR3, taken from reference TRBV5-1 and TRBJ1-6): KAGVTQTPRYLIKTRGQQVTLSCSPISGHRSVSWYQQTPGQGLQFLFEYFSETQRNKGNFPGRFSGRQFSNSRSEMNVSTLELGDSALYLCASSRGTANNSPLHFGNGTRLTVT.

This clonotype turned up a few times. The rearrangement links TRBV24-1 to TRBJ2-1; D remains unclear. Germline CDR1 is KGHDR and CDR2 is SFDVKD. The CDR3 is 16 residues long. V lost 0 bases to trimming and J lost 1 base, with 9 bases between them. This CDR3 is CATSDLQAASYNEQFF. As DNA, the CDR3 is TGTGCCACCAGTGATTTGCAGGCGGCTTCCTACAATGAGCAGTTCTTC.